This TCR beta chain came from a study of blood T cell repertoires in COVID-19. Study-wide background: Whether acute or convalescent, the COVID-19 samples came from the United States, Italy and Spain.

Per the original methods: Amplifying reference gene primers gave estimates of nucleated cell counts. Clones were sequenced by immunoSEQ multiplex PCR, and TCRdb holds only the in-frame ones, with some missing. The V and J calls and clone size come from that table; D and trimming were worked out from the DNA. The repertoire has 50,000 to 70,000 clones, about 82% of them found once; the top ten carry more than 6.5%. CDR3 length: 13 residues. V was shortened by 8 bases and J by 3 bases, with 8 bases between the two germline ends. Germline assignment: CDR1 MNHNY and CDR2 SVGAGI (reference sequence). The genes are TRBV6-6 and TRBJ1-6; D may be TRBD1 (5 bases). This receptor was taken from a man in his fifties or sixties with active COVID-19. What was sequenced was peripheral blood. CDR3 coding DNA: TGTGCCAGCCGGGGGGACTATAATTCACCCCTCCACTTT. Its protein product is CASRGDYNSPLHF.